The clone carrying this TCR beta chain was picked up a small number of times. Its antigen is not identified. Arm-PCR with iRepertoire HTBI primers amplified the CDR3 regions for these TCR beta libraries. TCRdb re-called the multiplex PCR reads through MiXCR, storing one row per CDR3 protein. This sample has some 370,000 distinct CDR3 sequences, with 12% found just once. This sample was taken from a study of regulatory T cells in long-lasting Graves disease. The CDR3 has 15 amino acids. The germline CDR1 and CDR2 sequences are LGHNA and YSLEER. V gave up 0 bases and J gave up 8 bases; unmatched junction bases: 1. Study-wide results and caveats: It was peripheral blood alone, not thyroid tissue, that was studied.

Time point defined: newly diagnosed GD, antithyroid drugs for less than 3 months. Researchers made the TCR library from RNA that was extracted from PBMCs. These same data were also listed under a study on T cells in Graves' hyperthyroidism and ophthalmopathy.

Sample: peripheral blood mononuclear cells (PBMCs), taken at new diagnosis, from a patient treated with antithyroid drugs. The receptor was derived from a young woman with Graves disease. The genes are TRBV4-3 and TRBJ2-1; 13 positions match TRBD2. CDR3 nucleotides: TGCGCCAGCAGCCAAGACGGACTAGCGGGAGATGAGCAGTTCTTC. It translates to CASSQDGLAGDEQFF.